Listed below are T cell receptor beta chains from one sample, sequenced in a study of cytomegalovirus exposure and HLA in healthy donors. Generated by immunoSEQ multiplex PCR, the TCRdb table keeps only in-frame clones and is missing some. The sample includes approximately 200,000 clones, roughly 79% of them seen just once. What was sequenced was PBMCs. The receptors originated from a man aged 30-40 years in good health and CMV-seronegative. Both conserved end residues are part of each CDR3. Each record gives: V gene, clone size, J gene, D gene, CDR3 DNA, CDR3 protein. The D gene is left open where the match is weak. A clone size is listed for some rows: how often the clone was seen (once, few, many), or a class if it is expanded.

v_gene: TRBV9
abundance: .
j_gene: TRBJ2-7
d_gene: TRBD2
CDR3nt: TGTGCCAGCAGCGTACTAGCGGGAGGGGCGGATGAGCAGTACTTC
CDR3aa: CASSVLAGGADEQYF

v_gene: TRBV10-3
abundance: .
j_gene: TRBJ2-1
d_gene: TRBD2
CDR3nt: TGTGCCATCAGGACCGGGACTACCGACTACAATGAGCAGTTCTTC
CDR3aa: CAIRTGTTDYNEQFF

v_gene: TRBV5-1
abundance: .
j_gene: TRBJ2-5
d_gene: .
CDR3nt: TGCGCCAGCAGCTTGACAGGGAGCCAAGAGACCCAGTACTTC
CDR3aa: CASSLTGSQETQYF

v_gene: TRBV7-3
abundance: .
j_gene: TRBJ1-1
d_gene: .
CDR3nt: TGTGCCAGCAAGCGGCGGTCGAACACTGAAGCTTTCTTT
CDR3aa: CASKRRSNTEAFF

v_gene: TRBV9
abundance: .
j_gene: TRBJ1-5
d_gene: TRBD1
CDR3nt: TGTGCCAGCAGCGTCGCCGGACAGGGGAATCAGCCCCAGCATTTT
CDR3aa: CASSVAGQGNQPQHF

v_gene: TRBV6-4
abundance: .
j_gene: TRBJ1-6
d_gene: .
CDR3nt: TGTGCCAGCAGTGACTCTGGGGCACGGAATTCACCCCTCCACTTT
CDR3aa: CASSDSGARNSPLHF

v_gene: TRBV13
abundance: few
j_gene: TRBJ2-1
d_gene: TRBD2
CDR3nt: TGTGCCAGCAGCTCATACCGGACTAGCGGGACGTCCAGCTCCTACAATGAGCAGTTCTTC
CDR3aa: CASSSYRTSGTSSSYNEQFF

v_gene: TRBV13
abundance: .
j_gene: TRBJ2-1
d_gene: TRBD2
CDR3nt: TGTGCCAGCAGCTTAGAACCTGGACTAGGAGTCTACAATGAGCAGTTCTTC
CDR3aa: CASSLEPGLGVYNEQFF

v_gene: TRBV4-1
abundance: .
j_gene: TRBJ2-7
d_gene: .
CDR3nt: TGCGCCAGCAGCCTCCCCGATCTGGGCGGGGACGACTACGAGCAGTACTTC
CDR3aa: CASSLPDLGGDDYEQYF

v_gene: TRBV4-1
abundance: .
j_gene: TRBJ1-2
d_gene: .
CDR3nt: TGCGCCAGCAGCCAGGGAGGAGGTAGGCAGGGCCCGCCCCAAAACTATGGCTACACCTTC
CDR3aa: CASSQGGGRQGPPQNYGYTF

v_gene: TRBV6-1
abundance: .
j_gene: TRBJ2-5
d_gene: .
CDR3nt: TGTGCCAGCAGTGACGGCCAGCGACAAGAGACCCAGTACTTC
CDR3aa: CASSDGQRQETQYF

v_gene: TRBV14
abundance: .
j_gene: TRBJ2-1
d_gene: TRBD1
CDR3nt: TGTGCCAGCAGCCGAAATAGGTGGGCAGGGGGCAGTGAGCAGTTCTTC
CDR3aa: CASSRNRWAGGSEQFF

v_gene: TRBV27
abundance: .
j_gene: TRBJ1-1
d_gene: TRBD1
CDR3nt: TGTGCCAGCAGTCATCTAGGGGGCGGTTTGGACACTGAAGCTTTCTTT
CDR3aa: CASSHLGGGLDTEAFF

v_gene: TRBV10-2
abundance: .
j_gene: TRBJ2-1
d_gene: .
CDR3nt: TGCGCCAGCAGTGAGACAGGGGGAGGGAGCTCCTACAATGAGCAGTTCTTC
CDR3aa: CASSETGGGSSYNEQFF

v_gene: TRBV5-4
abundance: .
j_gene: TRBJ1-4
d_gene: TRBD1
CDR3nt: TGTGCCAGCAGCCCGTCGGGGACAGGGGGGGCTAATGAAAAACTGTTTTTT
CDR3aa: CASSPSGTGGANEKLFF

v_gene: TRBV19
abundance: .
j_gene: TRBJ2-2
d_gene: TRBD2
CDR3nt: TGTGCCAGTAGTATTCGGGGACTAGCCCTTCTGTTTTTT
CDR3aa: CASSIRGLALLFF

v_gene: TRBV19
abundance: .
j_gene: TRBJ2-1
d_gene: TRBD2
CDR3nt: TGTGCCAGTAGTATAGTAGCGGGAGGGACCAATGAGCAGTTCTTC
CDR3aa: CASSIVAGGTNEQFF

v_gene: TRBV28
abundance: .
j_gene: TRBJ2-7
d_gene: TRBD2
CDR3nt: TGTGCCAGCAGCCGAGGACTAGCGGGAGGCCTCTACGAGCAGTACTTC
CDR3aa: CASSRGLAGGLYEQYF

v_gene: TRBV4-1
abundance: .
j_gene: TRBJ2-2
d_gene: .
CDR3nt: TGCGCCAGCAGCCCGGAGAGATCGGGCGGGGAGCTGTTTTTT
CDR3aa: CASSPERSGGELFF

v_gene: TRBV6-1
abundance: .
j_gene: TRBJ2-7
d_gene: .
CDR3nt: TGTGCCAGCAGTGTCTTTCCGTCCTACGAGCAGTACTTC
CDR3aa: CASSVFPSYEQYF

v_gene: TRBV9
abundance: .
j_gene: TRBJ1-4
d_gene: TRBD1
CDR3nt: TGTGCCAGCAGCTCGGGACAGCTTAATGAAAAACTGTTTTTT
CDR3aa: CASSSGQLNEKLFF

v_gene: TRBV29-1
abundance: .
j_gene: TRBJ2-1
d_gene: TRBD2
CDR3nt: TGCAGCGTTGGGACTAGCGGGAGCCGAAGCTCCTACAATGAGCAGTTCTTC
CDR3aa: CSVGTSGSRSSYNEQFF

v_gene: TRBV7-9
abundance: .
j_gene: TRBJ2-5
d_gene: .
CDR3nt: TGTGCCAGCAGCTCCCCGCGGGCGGGAGAGACCCAGTACTTC
CDR3aa: CASSSPRAGETQYF

v_gene: TRBV27
abundance: .
j_gene: TRBJ2-7
d_gene: TRBD2
CDR3nt: TGTGCCAGCAGTTTCGCGACTAGCGGGAGTTACGAGCAGTACTTC
CDR3aa: CASSFATSGSYEQYF

v_gene: TRBV10-3
abundance: .
j_gene: TRBJ2-7
d_gene: TRBD1
CDR3nt: TGTGCCATCACGACAGGGAACGCTCTCGAGCAGTACTTC
CDR3aa: CAITTGNALEQYF

v_gene: TRBV5-8
abundance: .
j_gene: TRBJ1-1
d_gene: TRBD1
CDR3nt: TGTGCCAGCAGCTTAGGCGACAGGGCGGACACTGAAGCTTTCTTT
CDR3aa: CASSLGDRADTEAFF

v_gene: TRBV27
abundance: .
j_gene: TRBJ1-2
d_gene: TRBD1
CDR3nt: TGTGCCAGCAGTTCCACGGGACAGTATGGCTACACCTTC
CDR3aa: CASSSTGQYGYTF

v_gene: TRBV6-6
abundance: once
j_gene: TRBJ1-3
d_gene: TRBD1
CDR3nt: TGTGCCAGCAGTTACCCCCAGGGGGACTCTGGAAACACCATATATTTT
CDR3aa: CASSYPQGDSGNTIYF

v_gene: TRBV4-2
abundance: .
j_gene: TRBJ2-7
d_gene: .
CDR3nt: TGTGCCAGCGGATCTAGCAGGGGCTCCTACGAGCAGTACTTC
CDR3aa: CASGSSRGSYEQYF

v_gene: TRBV7-9
abundance: once
j_gene: TRBJ1-4
d_gene: .
CDR3nt: TGTGCCAGCAGCTTAGCGATACAGAAAGCAACTAATGAAAAACTGTTTTTT
CDR3aa: CASSLAIQKATNEKLFF

v_gene: TRBV27
abundance: .
j_gene: TRBJ2-7
d_gene: TRBD1
CDR3nt: TGTGCCAGCAGTTTAGACAGGGACAGGACCGAGCAGTACTTC
CDR3aa: CASSLDRDRTEQYF

v_gene: TRBV28
abundance: .
j_gene: TRBJ2-5
d_gene: .
CDR3nt: TGTGCCAGCGATGGGTGGGGGGGCCAGGAGACCCAGTACTTC
CDR3aa: CASDGWGGQETQYF

v_gene: TRBV11-2
abundance: .
j_gene: TRBJ1-3
d_gene: .
CDR3nt: TGTGCCAGCACCAAAATGGGCTGGAACTCTGGAAACACCATATATTTT
CDR3aa: CASTKMGWNSGNTIYF

v_gene: TRBV11-2
abundance: .
j_gene: TRBJ1-1
d_gene: TRBD1
CDR3nt: TGTGCCAGCAGCTTAGATGGGACAGGGGGCGAAGCTTTCTTT
CDR3aa: CASSLDGTGGEAFF

v_gene: TRBV28
abundance: .
j_gene: TRBJ2-1
d_gene: .
CDR3nt: TGTGCCAGCAGTTTATCGGCTAGCTGGGAGTTCTTC
CDR3aa: CASSLSASWEFF

v_gene: TRBV23-1
abundance: .
j_gene: TRBJ2-1
d_gene: TRBD2
CDR3nt: TGCGCCAGCATGGGGACTAGCGGGAGGACTAGCTCCTACAATGAGCAGTTCTTC
CDR3aa: CASMGTSGRTSSYNEQFF

v_gene: TRBV6-1
abundance: .
j_gene: TRBJ2-5
d_gene: TRBD2
CDR3nt: TGTGCCAGCAGTGAAGGTATTTGGCTAGCGGCGATCTCAGAGACCCAGTACTTC
CDR3aa: CASSEGIWLAAISETQYF

v_gene: TRBV7-3
abundance: .
j_gene: TRBJ1-1
d_gene: .
CDR3nt: TGTGCCAGCAGCTTAGGGGGGTCGGGCACTGAAGCTTTCTTT
CDR3aa: CASSLGGSGTEAFF

v_gene: TRBV6-1
abundance: .
j_gene: TRBJ2-5
d_gene: TRBD1
CDR3nt: TGTGCCAGCAGTGGAGACAGGGGGAGAGTAGAGACCCAGTACTTC
CDR3aa: CASSGDRGRVETQYF

v_gene: TRBV28
abundance: .
j_gene: TRBJ2-7
d_gene: TRBD2
CDR3nt: TGTGCCAGCAGTTGGCCGTTAGCGGGAGCCCATTACGAGCAGTACTTC
CDR3aa: CASSWPLAGAHYEQYF

v_gene: TRBV7-9
abundance: .
j_gene: TRBJ1-5
d_gene: TRBD1
CDR3nt: TGTGCCAGCAGCACCTACAGGGGGCGGGTAAATCAGCCCCAGCATTTT
CDR3aa: CASSTYRGRVNQPQHF

v_gene: TRBV2
abundance: .
j_gene: TRBJ1-5
d_gene: TRBD1
CDR3nt: TGTGCCAGCAGTGAAGATGGGGGACAGGGATATCAGCCCCAGCATTTT
CDR3aa: CASSEDGGQGYQPQHF

v_gene: TRBV28
abundance: .
j_gene: TRBJ2-5
d_gene: TRBD2
CDR3nt: TGTGCCAGCATTCCAAACCCCAGACTAGCTACCGAGACCCAGTACTTC
CDR3aa: CASIPNPRLATETQYF

v_gene: TRBV19
abundance: .
j_gene: TRBJ1-5
d_gene: TRBD1
CDR3nt: TGTGCCAGTAGTATTTTGGACAGGGGACGGCCTTTGGGCAATCAGCCCCAGCATTTT
CDR3aa: CASSILDRGRPLGNQPQHF

v_gene: TRBV29-1
abundance: few
j_gene: TRBJ2-7
d_gene: TRBD2
CDR3nt: TGCAGCGTTGTCGGCGGGAGCCTATGGTACGAGCAGTACTTC
CDR3aa: CSVVGGSLWYEQYF

v_gene: TRBV7-2
abundance: .
j_gene: TRBJ2-2
d_gene: TRBD2
CDR3nt: TGTGCCAGCAGCGTAATTCTCTGGACTAGCGGGTTCACCGGGGAGCTGTTTTTT
CDR3aa: CASSVILWTSGFTGELFF

v_gene: TRBV5-1
abundance: .
j_gene: TRBJ2-7
d_gene: TRBD2
CDR3nt: TGCGCCAGCAGCTTCGGACTAGCGGGAGTGGGTGAGCAGTACTTC
CDR3aa: CASSFGLAGVGEQYF

v_gene: TRBV10-3
abundance: .
j_gene: TRBJ2-7
d_gene: TRBD2
CDR3nt: TGTGCCATCAGCCCTTCCTCGGGACTAGGGGCCGAGCAGTACTTC
CDR3aa: CAISPSSGLGAEQYF

v_gene: TRBV5-1
abundance: .
j_gene: TRBJ2-2
d_gene: .
CDR3nt: TGCGCCAGCAGCTTGGCGGGGAACACCGGGGAGCTGTTTTTT
CDR3aa: CASSLAGNTGELFF

v_gene: TRBV4-1
abundance: .
j_gene: TRBJ1-1
d_gene: TRBD1
CDR3nt: TGCGCCAGCAGCGTTGGTGGGAAAAGGGGGCAGGACACTGAAGCTTTCTTT
CDR3aa: CASSVGGKRGQDTEAFF

v_gene: TRBV28
abundance: .
j_gene: TRBJ2-1
d_gene: .
CDR3nt: TGTGCCTCTAAGCGGTCAGATTCCTACAATGAGCAGTTCTTC
CDR3aa: CASKRSDSYNEQFF

v_gene: TRBV4-2
abundance: .
j_gene: TRBJ2-1
d_gene: .
CDR3nt: TGTGCCAGCAGCCCCACCCACCCCACTAGCCTTTCCTACAATGAGCAGTTCTTC
CDR3aa: CASSPTHPTSLSYNEQFF

v_gene: TRBV5-4
abundance: .
j_gene: TRBJ2-7
d_gene: TRBD1
CDR3nt: TGTGCCAGCAGCCAACCGGGACAGCTAAACGAGCAGTACTTC
CDR3aa: CASSQPGQLNEQYF

v_gene: TRBV6-1
abundance: .
j_gene: TRBJ2-1
d_gene: TRBD1
CDR3nt: TGTGCCAGCACCCGACAGGGGGCGCTTGGTAATGAGCAGTTCTTC
CDR3aa: CASTRQGALGNEQFF